What follows describes a single T cell receptor (beta chain). The data were obtained in a study of T-cell memory formation after mild COVID-19. TCRdb passed the 5' RACE reads through MiXCR, listing each CDR3 protein once. In the table there are about 310,000 distinct CDR3 sequences, approximately 15% of which are singletons. CDR3 length: 13 residues. Trimming removed 2 bases from V and 5 bases from J, with 9 bases in between. CDR1 LNHNV and CDR2 YYDKDF come from the germline V gene (reference sequence). V and J are TRBV15 and TRBJ2-5; no firm D call. This receptor was obtained from a man aged 18 to 29 who had mild COVID-19 (a few samples of this study predate the infection). Cell type and time point are not known. Material: PBMCs or a T cell subset sorted from them (not recorded which). The CDR3 region is CATSRFSSETQYF. The CDR3 DNA reads as TGTGCCACCAGCAGATTCAGCTCGGAGACCCAGTACTTC.